This TCR beta chain was profiled in a study of blood T cell repertoires in COVID-19. Turning to the study itself: Specimens from acute and convalescent COVID-19 originated in the United States, Italy and Spain. T cells, B-cell-depleted T cells, or PBMCs provided the cDNA or gDNA that served as material.

In the authors' methods: Amplification from reference gene primers served as the basis for estimated nucleated cell counts. Measured with immunoSEQ multiplex PCR; TCRdb has only the in-frame clones, and not every one. V, J and clone size reflect that table, while D and trimming were determined from the DNA. This sample has under 300,000 clones, with roughly 90% found just once. The CDR3 sequence is 13 residues long. V was pared by 5 bases and J by 10 bases, with 6 bases of the junction left unmatched. CDR1 and CDR2 (germline): MDHEN, SYDVKM. The sequenced sample was peripheral blood. The chain joins TRBV28 to TRBJ1-5; TRBD1 aligns across 9 bases. The TCR sequence derives from a woman between 35 and 50 years old who had recovered from COVID-19. CDR3 protein: CASSRTGDEPQHF. The CDR3 DNA reads as TGTGCCAGCAGTAGGACAGGGGACGAACCCCAGCATTTT.